The rows below give T cell receptor beta chains drawn from one sample of a study of T cells of healthy individuals. TCRdb analysed the 5' RACE reads with MiXCR anew, one entry per CDR3 protein. This table holds about 96,000 distinct CDR3 sequences, approximately 18% found once. All receptors come from a human donor in good health. Both conserved end residues are part of each CDR3. A D gene is named only where the DNA matches it firmly. Not every row has a clone size; where given, it reads once, few, many or a size class.

d_call,clone_size,j_call,v_call,cdr3_aa,cdr3_nt
.,few,TRBJ2-5,TRBV6-1,CASRPGLAQETQYF,TGTGCCAGCAGACCGGGACTGGCTCAAGAGACCCAGTACTTC
TRBD2,.,TRBJ2-1,TRBV7-8,CASSLGSGYYNEQFF,TGTGCCAGCAGCTTAGGTAGCGGGTACTACAATGAGCAGTTCTTC
.,.,TRBJ2-5,TRBV20-1,CSARQRTGQETQYF,TGCAGTGCTAGACAAAGGACTGGACAAGAGACCCAGTACTTC
TRBD2,few,TRBJ2-1,TRBV18,CASSPLWTSGSVDEQFF,TGTGCCAGCTCACCTCTTTGGACTAGCGGGAGTGTCGATGAGCAGTTCTTC
TRBD1,.,TRBJ1-5,TRBV14,CASSPGGHQPQHF,TGTGCCAGCAGCCCAGGGGGGCATCAGCCCCAGCATTTT
.,many,TRBJ2-2,TRBV29-1,CSVEEANTGELFF,TGCAGCGTTGAAGAGGCGAATACCGGGGAGCTGTTTTTT
.,many,TRBJ1-1,TRBV18,CASSRQLGTEAFF,TGTGCCAGCTCACGTCAATTAGGGACTGAAGCTTTCTTT
.,.,TRBJ2-5,TRBV10-3,CASKDRDQETQYF,TGTGCCTCGAAAGATCGGGACCAAGAGACCCAGTACTTC
TRBD1,many,TRBJ2-6,TRBV18,CASSLTGGEPSGANVLTF,TGTGCCAGCTCACTGACAGGGGGCGAACCTTCTGGGGCCAACGTCCTGACTTTC
TRBD1,.,TRBJ1-3,TRBV6-5,CASTKDRDRGNTIYF,TGTGCCAGCACTAAGGACAGGGATCGTGGAAACACCATATATTTT
.,few,TRBJ2-7,TRBV6-2/TRBV6-3,CASSYRRVSAHEQYF,TGTGCCAGCAGTTACCGGCGGGTGTCTGCCCACGAGCAGTACTTC
.,few,TRBJ2-7,TRBV28,CASGGTAYEQYF,TGTGCCAGCGGTGGCACAGCCTACGAGCAGTACTTC
TRBD1,.,TRBJ1-1,TRBV20-1,CSAGDRFSDTEAFF,TGCAGTGCCGGGGACAGGTTCTCCGACACTGAAGCTTTCTTT
.,.,TRBJ2-7,TRBV18,CASSPGDIYEQYF,TGTGCCAGCTCACCGGGAGATATCTACGAGCAGTACTTC
.,.,TRBJ2-7,TRBV5-1,CASSFRELSSYEQYF,TGCGCCAGCAGCTTTCGCGAGCTAAGCTCCTACGAGCAGTACTTC
.,many,TRBJ2-7,TRBV4-3,CASSQDQSAVVTYEQYF,TGCGCCAGCAGCCAAGATCAATCGGCGGTCGTTACCTACGAGCAGTACTTC
.,.,TRBJ2-5,TRBV18,CASSPPGTLKETQYF,TGTGCCAGCTCACCACCCGGGACACTTAAAGAGACCCAGTACTTC
.,many,TRBJ2-7,TRBV9,CASSNQVELLGEQYF,TGTGCCAGCAGCAACCAAGTGGAACTCTTGGGCGAGCAGTACTTC
.,.,TRBJ1-1,TRBV25-1,CASSERTGGEAFF,TGTGCCAGCAGTGAACGGACCGGGGGGGAAGCTTTCTTT
.,few,TRBJ2-1,TRBV4-1,CASSQVGRAKYNEQFF,TGCGCCAGCAGCCAAGTGGGCAGGGCAAAATACAATGAGCAGTTCTTC
.,.,TRBJ2-3,TRBV20-1,CSARDPTPDTQYF,TGCAGTGCTAGAGATCCAACCCCAGATACGCAGTATTTT
.,few,TRBJ2-7,TRBV20-1,CSASSGRFSYEQYF,TGCAGTGCTAGTTCGGGACGGTTCTCCTACGAGCAGTACTTC
TRBD1,few,TRBJ2-5,TRBV4-3,CASSQGGQGFETQYF,TGCGCCAGCAGCCAAGGGGGACAGGGGTTCGAGACCCAGTACTTC
TRBD1,.,TRBJ1-5,TRBV6-6,CASSYDRGSQPQHF,TGTGCCAGCAGTTACGACAGGGGGTCTCAGCCCCAGCATTTT
TRBD1,few,TRBJ2-7,TRBV6-5,CASRPRDSSYEQYF,TGTGCCAGCAGACCCCGGGACAGCTCCTACGAGCAGTACTTC
TRBD1,.,TRBJ1-1,TRBV7-8,CASSFTGTGVTEAFF,TGTGCCAGCAGCTTCACCGGGACAGGGGTTACTGAAGCTTTCTTT
.,.,TRBJ1-5,TRBV19,CASSLQTGLGNQPQHF,TGTGCCAGTAGTCTCCAGACAGGTCTTGGCAATCAGCCCCAGCATTTT
.,many,TRBJ2-1,TRBV7-2,CASSLDSSSYNEQFF,TGTGCCAGCAGCTTAGACAGCAGCTCCTACAATGAGCAGTTCTTC
.,.,TRBJ2-3,TRBV7-2,CASSSEAYTQYF,TGTGCCAGCAGCTCCGAGGCGTATACGCAGTATTTT
.,.,TRBJ2-7,TRBV28,CASSLTSTYEQYF,TGTGCCAGCAGTTTAACCTCAACCTACGAGCAGTACTTC
TRBD2,many,TRBJ2-1,TRBV5-1,CASSIIAGKYNEQFF,TGCGCCAGCAGCATAATAGCGGGCAAATACAATGAGCAGTTCTTC
.,.,TRBJ1-1,TRBV6-6,CASSYSYGDTEAFF,TGTGCCAGCAGTTACTCTTACGGGGACACTGAAGCTTTCTTT
.,once,TRBJ2-7,TRBV4-3,CASSQGLGTSAPYEQYF,TGCGCCAGCAGCCAAGGTCTTGGGACTTCTGCACCCTACGAGCAGTACTTC
.,.,TRBJ1-1,TRBV4-2,CASSQVKVRAENTEAFF,TGTGCCAGCAGCCAAGTTAAGGTCAGGGCTGAGAACACTGAAGCTTTCTTT
.,.,TRBJ2-2,TRBV20-1,CSATGGTGFTGELFF,TGCAGTGCTACCGGAGGCACAGGGTTCACCGGGGAGCTGTTTTTT
.,.,TRBJ1-1,TRBV5-1,CASSFLANTEAFF,TGCGCCAGCAGCTTTCTCGCGAACACTGAAGCTTTCTTT
.,few,TRBJ1-2,TRBV20-1,CSARDSSWNYGYTF,TGCAGTGCTAGAGACTCCTCGTGGAACTATGGCTACACCTTC
.,.,TRBJ2-1,TRBV20-1,CSARDNMYNEQFF,TGCAGTGCTAGAGATAACATGTACAATGAGCAGTTCTTC
.,few,TRBJ1-5,TRBV6-5,CASSYSSQGKPQHF,TGTGCCAGCAGTTACTCCTCACAGGGTAAGCCCCAGCATTTT
.,few,TRBJ2-7,TRBV7-2,CASSPGLTRFGYEQYF,TGTGCCAGCAGCCCGGGTTTGACTAGATTCGGATACGAGCAGTACTTC
.,many,TRBJ1-2,TRBV7-8,CASSAGLPWNYGYTF,TGTGCCAGCAGCGCCGGACTCCCCTGGAACTATGGCTACACCTTC
TRBD1,many,TRBJ1-4,TRBV20-1,CSATDRGNEKLFF,TGCAGTGCTACGGACAGGGGCAATGAAAAACTGTTTTTT
.,.,TRBJ2-7,TRBV19,CASSIAWDKAYEQYF,TGTGCCAGTAGTATCGCCTGGGACAAAGCCTACGAGCAGTACTTC